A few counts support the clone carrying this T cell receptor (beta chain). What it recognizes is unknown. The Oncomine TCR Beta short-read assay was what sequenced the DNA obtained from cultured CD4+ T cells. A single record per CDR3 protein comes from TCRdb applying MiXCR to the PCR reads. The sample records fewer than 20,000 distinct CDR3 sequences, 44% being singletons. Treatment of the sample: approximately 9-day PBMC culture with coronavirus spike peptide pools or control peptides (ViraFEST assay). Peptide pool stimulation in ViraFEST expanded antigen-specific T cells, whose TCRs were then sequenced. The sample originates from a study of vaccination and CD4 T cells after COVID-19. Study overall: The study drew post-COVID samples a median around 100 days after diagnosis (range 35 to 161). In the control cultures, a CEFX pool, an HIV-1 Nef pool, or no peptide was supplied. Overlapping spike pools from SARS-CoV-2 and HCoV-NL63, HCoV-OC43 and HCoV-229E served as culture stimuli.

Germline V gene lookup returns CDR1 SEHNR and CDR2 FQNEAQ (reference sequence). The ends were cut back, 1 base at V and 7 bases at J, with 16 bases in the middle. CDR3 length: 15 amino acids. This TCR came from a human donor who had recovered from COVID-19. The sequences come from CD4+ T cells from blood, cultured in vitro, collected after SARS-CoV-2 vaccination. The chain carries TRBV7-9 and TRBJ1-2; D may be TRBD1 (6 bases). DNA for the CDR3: TGTGCCAGCAGCTTAGAGGCGGCAGGGGTAGCTGGCTACACCTTC. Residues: CASSLEAAGVAGYTF.